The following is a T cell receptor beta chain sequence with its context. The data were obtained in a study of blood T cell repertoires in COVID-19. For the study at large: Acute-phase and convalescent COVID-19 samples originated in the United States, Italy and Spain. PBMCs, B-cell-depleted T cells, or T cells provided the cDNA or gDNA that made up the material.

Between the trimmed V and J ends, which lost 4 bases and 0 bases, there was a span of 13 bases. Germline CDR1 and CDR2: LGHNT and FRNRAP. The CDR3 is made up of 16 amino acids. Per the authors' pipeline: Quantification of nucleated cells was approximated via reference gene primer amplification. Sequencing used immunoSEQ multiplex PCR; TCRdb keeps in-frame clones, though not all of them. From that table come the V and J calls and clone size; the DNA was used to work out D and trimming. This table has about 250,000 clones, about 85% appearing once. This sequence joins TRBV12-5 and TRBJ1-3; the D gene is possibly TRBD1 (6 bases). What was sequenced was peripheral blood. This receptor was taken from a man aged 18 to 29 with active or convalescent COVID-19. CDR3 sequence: CASGSSTGPSGNTIYF. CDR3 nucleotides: TGTGCTAGTGGTTCCTCCACAGGGCCCTCTGGAAACACCATATATTTT. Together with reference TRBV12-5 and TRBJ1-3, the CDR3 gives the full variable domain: DARVTQTPRHKVTEMGQEVTMRCQPILGHNTVFWYRQTMMQGLELLAYFRNRAPLDDSGMPKDRFSAEMPDATLATLKIQPSEPRDSAVYFCASGSSTGPSGNTIYFGEGSWLTVV.